The source of this T cell receptor (beta chain) is a study of technical replicates of blood from a few donors. TCRdb's table, derived via immunoSEQ multiplex PCR, lists solely in-frame clones and lacks some. The data contain some 60,000 clones, approximately 89% of them singletons. The CDR3 runs to 14 residues. Germline trimming cut 7 bases from V and 3 bases from J; bases unmatched to any gene: 6. Germline V gene data show CDR1 as SNHLY and CDR2 as FYNNEI. The V and J genes are TRBV2 and TRBJ2-5; 9 positions agree with TRBD2. This sequence was found in a human donor in good health. Some clones in this sample may be carry-over from other donors' samples. Sequenced material: PBMCs. For the CDR3, the DNA is TGTGCCAGCAATAGCGGGAGATGGGAAGAGACCCAGTACTTC. Translating gives CASNSGRWEETQYF.